These T cell receptor beta chains were read from a single sample in a study of technical replicates of blood from a handful of donors. Method: immunoSEQ multiplex PCR; TCRdb's copy keeps in-frame clones and lacks some. The top ten clones hold 0.34% of a sample with 90,000 or so clones, approximately 95% of them seen once. Sequencing input: T cells isolated from PBMCs. Every receptor here comes from a human donor in good health. CDR3s include the opening cysteine and the closing phenylalanine or tryptophan. D genes are given only for firm matches. Only part of the rows carry a size: once, few, many, or a class if the clone is expanded.

J,length,size,D,V,CDR3,DNA
TRBJ1-2,13,NA,NA,TRBV2,CASSEALEGGYTF,TGTGCCAGCAGTGAAGCGCTGGAGGGTGGCTACACCTTC
TRBJ2-3,16,NA,TRBD2,TRBV4-3,CASSQDRAGGRDTQYF,TGCGCCAGCAGCCAAGATAGGGCGGGAGGGAGAGATACGCAGTATTTT
TRBJ1-2,15,NA,NA,TRBV28,CASIGARAGDYGYTF,TGTGCCAGCATTGGGGCCAGGGCAGGTGACTATGGCTACACCTTC
TRBJ1-5,11,NA,NA,TRBV28,CASSSIQPQHF,TGTGCCAGCAGTTCAATTCAGCCCCAGCATTTT
TRBJ2-7,14,NA,NA,TRBV9,CASSVEAGSTEQYF,TGTGCCAGCAGCGTAGAAGCGGGCTCCACCGAGCAGTACTTC
TRBJ2-3,17,few,NA,TRBV6-1,CASSDPGGGDWADTQYF,TGTGCCAGCAGTGATCCGGGAGGGGGCGATTGGGCAGATACGCAGTATTTT
TRBJ2-7,16,NA,TRBD2,TRBV9,CASSPLAGPLSYEQYF,TGTGCCAGCAGCCCCCTAGCGGGACCCCTCTCCTACGAGCAGTACTTC
TRBJ1-3,13,NA,NA,TRBV30,CAWSYRAGNTIYF,TGTGCCTGGAGTTACAGGGCTGGAAACACCATATATTTT
TRBJ2-3,18,NA,TRBD2,TRBV4-2,CASSQEAGLAADTDTQYF,TGTGCCAGCAGCCAAGAAGCGGGACTAGCGGCAGACACAGATACGCAGTATTTT
TRBJ2-1,15,NA,TRBD1,TRBV27,CASSLWDSVINEQFF,TGTGCCAGCAGTTTATGGGACAGCGTCATCAATGAGCAGTTCTTC
TRBJ2-2,16,NA,TRBD1,TRBV19,CASSITGGVNTGELFF,TGTGCCAGTAGTATCACAGGGGGCGTCAACACCGGGGAGCTGTTTTTT
TRBJ2-7,13,NA,TRBD2,TRBV2,CASIYGGSYEQYF,TGTGCCAGCATTTATGGCGGGAGCTACGAGCAGTACTTC
TRBJ2-2,17,NA,NA,TRBV21-1,CASIQTSGSANTGELFF,TGTGCCAGCATTCAGACTAGCGGGAGCGCGAACACCGGGGAGCTGTTTTTT
TRBJ2-7,15,NA,NA,TRBV15,CATSRDPKVRSEQYF,TGTGCCACCAGCAGAGATCCCAAGGTCCGGAGCGAGCAGTACTTC
TRBJ2-1,13,NA,NA,TRBV2,CASSLLARPEQFF,TGTGCCAGCAGTTTACTAGCTAGGCCTGAGCAGTTCTTC
TRBJ2-7,14,once,NA,TRBV19,CASSMWLEGYEQYF,TGTGCCAGTAGTATGTGGCTAGAAGGCTACGAGCAGTACTTC
TRBJ2-1,11,NA,NA,TRBV4-3,CASSQGGEQFF,TGCGCCAGCAGCCAAGGCGGGGAGCAGTTCTTC
TRBJ1-1,12,once,NA,TRBV10-1,CASSPGWSEAFF,TGCGCCAGCAGTCCAGGCTGGTCTGAGGCTTTCTTT
TRBJ2-7,13,NA,NA,TRBV10-3,CAISEDRDYEQYF,TGTGCCATCAGTGAGGACCGGGACTACGAGCAGTACTTC
TRBJ2-2,13,NA,TRBD2,TRBV6-5,CASSSGGGGELFF,TGTGCCAGCAGTTCCGGGGGGGGCGGGGAGCTGTTTTTT
TRBJ2-5,14,NA,NA,TRBV10-3,CAISETGREETQYF,TGTGCCATCAGTGAGACAGGGAGGGAAGAGACCCAGTACTTC
TRBJ1-1,14,few,NA,TRBV4-1,CASSQVSVNTEAFF,TGCGCCAGCAGCCAAGTATCGGTGAACACTGAAGCTTTCTTT
TRBJ2-1,15,NA,NA,TRBV5-6,CASSWGRDNYNEQFF,TGTGCCAGCAGTTGGGGTCGGGACAACTACAATGAGCAGTTCTTC
TRBJ1-2,13,NA,NA,TRBV7-2,CASSEGHNYGYTF,TGTGCCAGCAGCGAGGGACATAACTATGGCTACACCTTC
TRBJ2-1,16,NA,TRBD1,TRBV5-1,CASSFGDRGTNNEQFF,TGCGCCAGCAGCTTCGGGGACAGGGGTACTAACAATGAGCAGTTCTTC
TRBJ2-1,17,NA,TRBD2,TRBV5-6,CASSLVSLAGPYNEQFF,TGTGCCAGCAGCTTGGTTAGTCTAGCGGGACCCTACAATGAGCAGTTCTTC
TRBJ2-1,14,NA,TRBD2,TRBV27,CASSFTSGGNEQFF,TGTGCCAGCAGTTTTACTAGCGGAGGGAATGAGCAGTTCTTC
TRBJ2-5,13,NA,NA,TRBV7-9,CASSLGVQETQYF,TGTGCCAGCAGCTTAGGAGTCCAAGAGACCCAGTACTTC
TRBJ1-1,12,few,NA,TRBV2,CASSTGNTEAFF,TGTGCCAGCAGTACAGGGAACACTGAAGCTTTCTTT
TRBJ1-2,14,NA,TRBD1,TRBV7-9,CASSLDQGARGYTF,TGTGCCAGCAGCTTAGATCAGGGGGCGCGTGGCTACACCTTC
TRBJ1-2,13,NA,NA,TRBV25-1,CASRMDTPYGYTF,TGTGCCAGCAGGATGGACACCCCCTATGGCTACACCTTC
TRBJ2-1,15,once,TRBD1,TRBV7-3,CASSPTGPGYNEQFF,TGTGCCAGCAGCCCGACAGGGCCAGGGTACAATGAGCAGTTCTTC
TRBJ1-2,15,NA,TRBD1,TRBV27,CASSSGQASWYGYTF,TGTGCCAGCAGTTCGGGACAGGCTTCGTGGTATGGCTACACCTTC
TRBJ2-7,12,NA,NA,TRBV30,CAWGRQAGEQYF,TGTGCCTGGGGGAGACAGGCTGGAGAGCAGTACTTC
TRBJ1-2,14,NA,TRBD1,TRBV5-8,CASSLLNDRDGYTF,TGTGCCAGCAGCTTACTCAACGACAGGGACGGCTACACCTTC
TRBJ2-1,14,NA,TRBD2,TRBV7-3,CASSSGTSYNEQFF,TGTGCCAGCAGCTCCGGGACTAGCTACAATGAGCAGTTCTTC
TRBJ2-3,16,once,TRBD2,TRBV10-1,CASSDPGLAGVDTQYF,TGCGCCAGCAGCGATCCGGGACTAGCGGGAGTAGATACGCAGTATTTT
TRBJ1-2,11,NA,NA,TRBV7-9,CASSSTYGYTF,TGTGCCAGCAGCTCTACTTATGGCTACACCTTC
TRBJ2-3,14,NA,NA,TRBV5-8,CASSSRQGADTQYF,TGTGCCAGCAGCTCTAGGCAAGGGGCAGATACGCAGTATTTT
TRBJ1-1,15,NA,TRBD1,TRBV7-2,CASSLAGQGRTEAFF,TGTGCCAGCAGCTTAGCGGGACAGGGAAGGACTGAAGCTTTCTTT
TRBJ2-3,14,NA,TRBD1,TRBV7-3,CASSSDRVTDTQYF,TGTGCCAGCAGCTCGGACAGGGTTACAGATACGCAGTATTTT
TRBJ2-1,19,NA,TRBD2,TRBV28,CASSPTSLEREGNRDEQFF,TGTGCCAGCAGCCCAACCAGCCTCGAGCGGGAGGGGAATCGGGATGAGCAGTTCTTC
TRBJ2-7,13,NA,NA,TRBV9,CASSAGDLYEQYF,TGTGCCAGCAGCGCGGGGGATCTCTACGAGCAGTACTTC
TRBJ2-7,15,once,NA,TRBV7-9,CASSSIHREIYEQYF,TGTGCCAGCAGCTCGATCCACAGGGAAATCTACGAGCAGTACTTC
TRBJ1-2,17,NA,TRBD1,TRBV18,CASSQTEEGDRGHGYTF,TGTGCCAGCTCACAAACGGAGGAAGGGGACAGGGGGCATGGCTACACCTTC
TRBJ1-4,15,NA,TRBD1,TRBV9,CASSASTGQGEKLFF,TGTGCCAGCAGCGCGTCGACAGGGCAAGGCGAAAAACTGTTTTTT
TRBJ2-7,13,NA,TRBD1,TRBV9,CASSEGQGYEQYF,TGTGCCAGCAGCGAGGGACAGGGCTACGAGCAGTACTTC
TRBJ1-5,15,NA,TRBD1,TRBV10-3,CAISGDRGGNQPQHF,TGTGCCATCAGTGGGGACAGGGGGGGCAATCAGCCCCAGCATTTT
TRBJ2-2,14,NA,NA,TRBV6-1,CASVERDHTGELFF,TGTGCCAGCGTCGAGAGGGATCACACCGGGGAGCTGTTTTTT
TRBJ1-1,13,NA,TRBD1,TRBV7-8,CASSRQGDTEAFF,TGTGCCAGCAGCAGACAGGGTGACACTGAAGCTTTCTTT
TRBJ1-1,14,NA,NA,TRBV10-3,CAIRRVLTNTEAFF,TGTGCCATCCGTCGGGTACTTACGAACACTGAAGCTTTCTTT
TRBJ2-1,16,once,TRBD2,TRBV5-6,CASSFRLAGGNNEQFF,TGTGCCAGCAGCTTCCGACTAGCGGGAGGCAACAATGAGCAGTTCTTC
TRBJ1-4,11,NA,NA,TRBV2,CASSGEEKLFF,TGTGCCAGCAGTGGGGAGGAAAAACTGTTTTTT
TRBJ1-4,15,NA,NA,TRBV9,CASSAIRDNDEKLFF,TGTGCCAGCAGCGCGATCAGGGACAATGATGAAAAACTGTTTTTT
TRBJ2-7,16,NA,TRBD1,TRBV6-5,CASSYSEGQISYEQYF,TGTGCCAGCAGTTACTCCGAGGGACAGATTTCCTACGAGCAGTACTTC
TRBJ1-2,16,NA,NA,TRBV27,CASSLRTAGLSYGYTF,TGTGCCAGCAGTTTACGGACCGCGGGGCTCTCTTATGGCTACACCTTC
TRBJ2-2,15,NA,TRBD1,TRBV7-8,CASSYRQGDTGELFF,TGTGCCAGCAGTTACAGACAGGGGGACACCGGGGAGCTGTTTTTT
TRBJ2-1,16,NA,NA,TRBV5-1,CASTIPGESSYNEQFF,TGCGCCAGCACCATCCCGGGGGAGAGCTCCTACAATGAGCAGTTCTTC
TRBJ2-1,13,NA,NA,TRBV18,CASSPNVIGEQFF,TGTGCCAGCTCACCTAATGTCATCGGTGAGCAGTTCTTC